Sequencing of this T cell receptor (beta chain) was carried out in a study of blood T cell repertoires in COVID-19 (TCRdb year 2020). Context from the whole study: Samples from collaborators originated in the United States, Italy and Spain and spanned both the acute and convalescent phases of COVID-19. The prospective study material was composed of cDNA or gDNA derived from T cells, B-cell-depleted T cells, or PBMCs. Deeply sampled blood TCRbeta repertoires from subjects exposed to, actively infected with, or recovered from COVID-19 were included in the dataset. The repertoires were released in a freely available public database meant as a resource for research on the immune response to SARS-CoV-2. The samples were drawn from the first 160 participants of the ongoing ImmuneRACE study and from over a thousand subjects provided by 6 global collaborators. Sample metadata almost always included a de-identified subject ID, COVID-19 status, age in years and sex. Where available, HLA class I and class II types were taken from metadata supplied by the sample provider and were not determined by assay-based typing. General findings and caveats noted by the study authors: How much clinical and demographic metadata was included differed by source and by participant, and the metadata was provided uncurated.

TCRbeta CDR3 regions were amplified from genomic DNA by means of the immunoSEQ Assay, a bias-controlled multiplex PCR. The authors processed their data as follows. Within the assay, amplification of reference gene primers was used to estimate how many nucleated cells each sample contained. To quantify the absolute abundance of each unique TCRbeta CDR3 rearrangement, sequence reads were collapsed and filtered. Productive Simpson clonality was computed per sample as the square root of Simpson's diversity index over productive rearrangements. This immuneACCESS table, as held by TCRdb, lists in-frame sequences with V and J called but not all clones. Of the missing ones, under half trace to an unresolved V gene in checked studies; the others have no known cause. The V and J calls and clone size were taken over from that table, and D and trimming were inferred from the DNA. This sample gives some 150,000 clones in total; approximately 84% of them show up just once. The ten largest account for 7.5% to 9.5% of the sample.

Including the terminal cysteine and phenylalanine, the CDR3 comprises 14 residues. Just CDR3 DNA is preserved here, 42 bases in frame from base 1. The germline V gene (reference sequence) supplies CDR1 GTSNPN and CDR2 SVGIG. Trimming takes 5 bases off V and 5 bases off J; junction bases not matched to a gene: 10. Samples from volunteer blood donors who had recovered from COVID-19 were contributed by a second Seattle source. Whole blood was collected in K2EDTA tubes by collaborating institutions according to the institutions' own protocols. For TCRbeta analysis, collaborator samples were shipped as frozen whole blood, as isolated PBMCs, or as DNA extracted from either sample type. Concerning this clone itself: The specificity of this receptor is unknown. Per-nucleotide qualities are absent, and no much larger clonotype sits a single base away.

The chain is made from TRBV30 and TRBJ2-5, with 8 central nucleotides matching TRBD1. Sequencing was done on a sample of peripheral blood. This sequence was found in a middle-aged man who had recovered from COVID-19. The CDR3: CAWENRQGIETQYF. The DNA is TGTGCCTGGGAGAACCGACAGGGGATCGAGACCCAGTACTTC.